The 11 T cell receptor beta chains in this list originate from one sample, sequenced in a study of cytomegalovirus exposure and HLA in healthy donors. TCRdb's copy holds only in-frame clones and misses some; the assay was immunoSEQ multiplex PCR. This table has a few hundred thousand clones, roughly 90% appearing once. Specimen: PBMCs. The source of these receptors is a woman younger than 30 in good health and CMV-seronegative.

Note on this clone: One end of the junction varies from germline; a read error may be responsible. V gene TRBV27 combines with J gene TRBJ1-5; D is unresolved. The V gene's germline CDR1 is MNHEY and CDR2 SMNVEV (reference sequence). The CDR3 contains 14 residues. CDR3 region: CASRLLAFNQPQHF. In DNA form, the CDR3 reads TGTGCCAGCAGGTTATTGGCCTTTAATCAGCCCCAGCATTTT.

This chain links TRBV6-6 with TRBJ1-1; D is undetermined. This CDR3 region has 10 residues. V lost 4 bases, J lost 8 bases, and 5 bases lay in between. Germline-derived CDR1 and CDR2 are MNHNY and SVGAGI (reference sequence). DNA of the CDR3: TGTGCCAGCAGTTCCTTGGAAGCTTTCTTT. This codes for CASSSLEAFF.

This chain links TRBV7-2 with TRBJ2-3; 7 bases map to TRBD2. With 2 bases clipped from V and 0 bases from J, the junction kept 11 bases outside the gene matches. CDR1 is SGHTA and CDR2 is FQGNSA in the germline V gene. This CDR3 contains 18 residues. The CDR3 spells CASSLPLRGEPSTDTQYF. CDR3 DNA sequence: TGTGCCAGCAGCTTACCCCTTCGGGGGGAACCTAGCACAGATACGCAGTATTTT.

This clone was seen just once. The chain employs TRBV5-1 and TRBJ1-6; 8 bases align to TRBD1. The germline CDR1 and CDR2 sequences are SGHRS and YFSETQ. This CDR3 has 15 amino acids. V gave up 3 bases and J gave up 7 bases; unmatched junction bases: 6. CDR3 DNA sequence: TGCGCCAGCAGCTGGACAGGGAAAGGCAATTCACCCCTCCACTTT. It yields the protein CASSWTGKGNSPLHF.

The V gene is TRBV7-9, the J gene TRBJ2-2, with a possible D match to TRBD1 (5 bases). V was trimmed by 4 bases and J by 3 bases, leaving 18 bases between them. Germline loops: CDR1 SEHNR, CDR2 FQNEAQ (reference sequence). This CDR3 spans 17 amino acids. CDR3 coding DNA: TGTGCCAGCAGCTCGGACACCGCTCCTAAATACACCGGGGAGCTGTTTTTT. This gives the protein CASSSDTAPKYTGELFF. Combining the CDR3 with reference TRBV7-9 and TRBJ2-2 gives the whole variable domain DTGVSQNPRHKITKRGQNVTFRCDPISEHNRLYWYRQTLGQGPEFLTYFQNEAQLEKSRLLSDRFSAERPKGSFSTLEIQRTEQGDSAMYLCASSSDTAPKYTGELFFGEGSRLTVL.

The chain employs TRBV18 and TRBJ2-5; 8 bases line up with TRBD1. The CDR3 is 15 residues long. The ends lost 3 bases at V and 4 bases at J; junction bases unmatched: 7. Germline V gene sequence: CDR1 KGHSH, CDR2 LQKENI. CDR3 sequence (DNA): TGTGCCAGCTCACCCAGGACAGGGTGGGGAGAGACCCAGTACTTC. Translated: CASSPRTGWGETQYF.

The chain recombines TRBV28 with TRBJ1-2; tentatively, D is TRBD1 (5 bases). Germline lookup yields CDR1 MDHEN and CDR2 SYDVKM. V lost 4 bases, J lost 1 base, and 19 bases lay in between. The CDR3 runs 17 residues. The CDR3 reads CASSSSREVRFNYGYTF. CDR3 DNA sequence: TGTGCCAGCAGTTCCTCCAGGGAAGTGAGATTTAACTATGGCTACACCTTC.

The chain links TRBV7-9 to TRBJ2-7; no definite D call. Trimming removed 1 base at V and 6 bases at J, with 7 bases between. CDR3 size: 12 residues. Germline assignment: CDR1 SEHNR and CDR2 FQNEAQ (reference sequence). CDR3 sequence (DNA): TGTGCCAGCAGCTTAGAACTGAGCGAGCAGTACTTC. This codes for CASSLELSEQYF.

This clone was found once. J is TRBJ2-3 and V is TRBV28, with D possibly TRBD1 on 6 matching bases. This CDR3 has 13 amino acids. CDR1 is MDHEN, CDR2 SYDVKM, per germline. Trimming left V 6 bases short and J 4 bases short, with 11 bases between. CDR3 in DNA: TGTGCCAGCAGCATCACAGGGCCAGATACGCAGTATTTT. It encodes CASSITGPDTQYF.

V gene TRBV12-5 combines with J gene TRBJ2-2, with 8 bases lining up with TRBD1. The CDR3 totals 19 residues. V shed 2 bases, J shed 4 bases, and the junction held 15 bases outside the gene matches. The germline V gene has CDR1 LGHNT and CDR2 FRNRAP. The CDR3 nucleotides read TGTGCTAGTGGTTTGATTCTGGGCCAGGGGGCTGTCAGCACCGGGGAGCTGTTTTTT. As protein: CASGLILGQGAVSTGELFF.

The chain has TRBV28 and TRBJ2-5; 12 bases are a match to TRBD2. The CDR3 is made up of 16 amino acids. The junction had 9 bases not matched to a gene; V was cut back by 6 bases and J by 4 bases. Per the germline V gene, CDR1 is MDHEN and CDR2 is SYDVKM. The CDR3 nucleotides are TGTGCCAGCAGGTCTAGCGGGGGGGCCGTTTTAGAGACCCAGTACTTC. This translates into CASRSSGGAVLETQYF.